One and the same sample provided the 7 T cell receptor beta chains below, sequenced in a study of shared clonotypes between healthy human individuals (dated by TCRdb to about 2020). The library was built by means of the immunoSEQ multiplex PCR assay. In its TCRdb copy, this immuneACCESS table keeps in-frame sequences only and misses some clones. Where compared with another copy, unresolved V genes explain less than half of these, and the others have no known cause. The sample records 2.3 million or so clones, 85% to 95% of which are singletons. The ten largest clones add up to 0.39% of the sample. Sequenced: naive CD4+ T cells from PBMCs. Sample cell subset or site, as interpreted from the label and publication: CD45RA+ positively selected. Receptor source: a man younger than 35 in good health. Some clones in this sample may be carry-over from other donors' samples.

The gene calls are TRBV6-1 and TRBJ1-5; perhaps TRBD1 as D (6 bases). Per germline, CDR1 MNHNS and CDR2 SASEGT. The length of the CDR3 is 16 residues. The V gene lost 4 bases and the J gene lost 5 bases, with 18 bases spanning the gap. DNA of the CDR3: TGTGCCAGCAGTGGCACAAAGGGGGGCGGGGATCAGCCCCAGCATTTT. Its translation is CASSGTKGGGDQPQHF.

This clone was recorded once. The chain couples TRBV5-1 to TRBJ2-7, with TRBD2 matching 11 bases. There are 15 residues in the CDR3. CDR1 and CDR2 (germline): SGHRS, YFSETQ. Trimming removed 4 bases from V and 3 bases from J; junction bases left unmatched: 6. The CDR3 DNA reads TGCGCCAGCAGCAACGCACTAGCGGGAGTCTACGAGCAGTACTTC. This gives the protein CASSNALAGVYEQYF.

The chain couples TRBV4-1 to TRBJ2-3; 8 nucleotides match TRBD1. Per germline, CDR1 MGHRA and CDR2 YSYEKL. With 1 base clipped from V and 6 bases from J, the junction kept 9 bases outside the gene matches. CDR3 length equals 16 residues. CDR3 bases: TGCGCCAGCAGCCAAGCGGGGACAGGAATTACGGATACGCAGTATTTT. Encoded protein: CASSQAGTGITDTQYF.

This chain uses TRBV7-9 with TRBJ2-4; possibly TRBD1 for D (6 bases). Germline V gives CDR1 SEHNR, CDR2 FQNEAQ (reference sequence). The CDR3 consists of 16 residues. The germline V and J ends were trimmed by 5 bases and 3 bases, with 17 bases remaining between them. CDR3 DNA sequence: TGTGCCAGCAGCCACCGACAGGTCCCCCACAAAAACATTCAGTACTTC. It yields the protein CASSHRQVPHKNIQYF.

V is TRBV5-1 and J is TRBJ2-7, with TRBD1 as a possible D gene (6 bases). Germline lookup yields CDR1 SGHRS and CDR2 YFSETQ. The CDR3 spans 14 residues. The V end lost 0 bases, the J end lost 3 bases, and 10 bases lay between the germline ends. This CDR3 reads CASSLDTGHYEQYF. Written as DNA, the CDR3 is TGCGCCAGCAGCTTGGATACAGGGCACTACGAGCAGTACTTC. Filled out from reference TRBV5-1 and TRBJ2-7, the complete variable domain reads KAGVTQTPRYLIKTRGQQVTLSCSPISGHRSVSWYQQTPGQGLQFLFEYFSETQRNKGNFPGRFSGRQFSNSRSEMNVSTLELGDSALYLCASSLDTGHYEQYFGPGTRLTVT.

CDR3 region: CAWSHGTGGYTF. The CDR3 region has the DNA TGTGCCTGGAGCCATGGGACCGGGGGCTACACCTTC. V usage is TRBV30 and J usage is TRBJ1-2; D may be TRBD1 (5 bases). The CDR3 totals 12 residues. The germline V gene has CDR1 GTSNPN and CDR2 SVGIG (reference sequence). Trimming removed 3 bases at V and 8 bases at J, with 13 bases between.

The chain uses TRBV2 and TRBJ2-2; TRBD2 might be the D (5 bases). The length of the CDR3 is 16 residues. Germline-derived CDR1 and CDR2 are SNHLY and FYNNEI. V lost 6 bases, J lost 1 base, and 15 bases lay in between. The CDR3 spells CASSPPGNRNTGELFF. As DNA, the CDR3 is TGTGCCAGCAGCCCACCCGGGAACAGGAACACCGGGGAGCTGTTTTTT.